Sequencing of this T cell receptor beta chain was carried out in a study of immune characterization of retroperitoneal liposarcoma. TCRdb re-called the PCR reads through MiXCR, storing one row per CDR3 protein. The sample records fewer than 7,500 distinct CDR3 sequences, 25% to 35% being singletons. This CDR3 region has 15 residues. In germline, CDR1 is MNHEY, CDR2 SMNVEV (reference sequence). The V end lost 3 bases, the J end lost 6 bases, and 14 bases lay between the germline ends. This sequence originates from a male donor with retroperitoneal liposarcoma. This chain joins TRBV27 and TRBJ2-2; no firm D call. The sample taken for sequencing was blood. This CDR3 is CASSFLGSSSGELFF. CDR3 sequence (DNA): TGTGCCAGCAGTTTTTTGGGATCATCGTCCGGGGAGCTGTTTTTT.